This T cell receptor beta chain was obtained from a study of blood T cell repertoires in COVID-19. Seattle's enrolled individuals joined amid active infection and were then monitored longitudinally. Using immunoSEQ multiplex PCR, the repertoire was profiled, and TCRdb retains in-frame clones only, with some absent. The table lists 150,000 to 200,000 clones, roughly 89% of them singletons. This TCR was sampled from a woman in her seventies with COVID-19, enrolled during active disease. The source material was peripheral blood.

For the CDR3, the DNA is TGTGCCAGTAGTTCAGATAGGGGGAATCAGCCCCAGCATTTT. Encoded protein: CASSSDRGNQPQHF. The chain joins TRBV19 to TRBJ1-5, with D tentatively TRBD1 (6 bases). V lost 5 bases to trimming and J lost 4 bases, with 12 bases between them. Germline V gene lookup returns CDR1 LNHDA and CDR2 SQIVND (reference sequence). CDR3 size: 14 residues.